The clone carrying this TCR beta chain was detected a few times. No antigen is known for it. The sample comes from a study of identical twins. Study-level points and caveats: It was out-of-frame TCR alpha sharing in monozygotic twins that models underestimated. Memory repertoires showed no such pattern, whereas abundant cord blood beta clonotypes carried fewer insertions.

Looked up from germline, CDR1 is SGDLS and CDR2 is YYNGEE. This CDR3 region has 19 residues. The ends lost 5 bases at V and 2 bases at J; junction bases unmatched: 20. TCRdb ran MiXCR on the 5' RACE reads and lists one entry per CDR3 protein. The top ten hold about 7.1% of the sample, which has under 350,000 distinct CDR3 sequences, roughly 8.6% seen once. This same sample was also part of a study on yellow fever vaccine responses in identical twins.

The receptor's source is a woman under 30 in good health. The sample taken for sequencing was CD8+ T cells sorted from blood. The J gene is TRBJ2-3, the V gene TRBV9; 7 nucleotides match TRBD1. CDR3 amino acids: CASSGQAGPYRPTTDTQYF. In DNA, the CDR3 is TGTGCCAGCAGTGGACAGGCGGGTCCATACCGACCGACCACAGATACGCAGTATTTT.